Shown below are 29 T cell receptor beta chains from a single sample sequenced in a study of beta chain features in type 1 diabetes. The authors reverse transcribed all of the isolated RNA, so sequencing captured expressed TCRB transcripts. Only in-frame clones appear in the TCRdb table, and some are missing; sequencing was by immunoSEQ multiplex PCR. The sample holds roughly 170,000 clones, about 13% seen once. Sample: central memory CD4+ T cells from blood. These receptors all stem from a woman between 18 and 29 years old in good health.

In this sample, this clone turned up a few times. V gene TRBV14 combines with J gene TRBJ2-2; no firm D call. Germline V gives CDR1 SGHDN, CDR2 FVKESK. Trimming took 4 bases from V and 8 from J, leaving 14 bases between them. This CDR3 spans 14 amino acids. The CDR3 nucleotides are TGTGCCAGCAGCCGGGCCGGTAATGGGGGGGAGCTGTTTTTT. Translation: CASSRAGNGGELFF.

There are a few counts of this clone. The V gene is TRBV15, the J gene TRBJ1-3; D call uncertain. Germline CDR1 reads LNHNV; CDR2 reads YYDKDF (reference sequence). This CDR3 is 17 amino acids long. Trimming cost V 3 bases and J 4 bases, with 19 bases left between them. The CDR3 sequence: CATSSPTDRVVGNTIYF. The CDR3 coding sequence is TGTGCCACCAGCAGTCCTACCGATAGAGTCGTCGGAAACACCATATATTTT.

The V and J genes are TRBV5-4 and TRBJ2-1, with D uncertain. The V gene lost 4 bases and the J gene lost 4 bases, with 9 bases spanning the gap. Germline lookup yields CDR1 SGHNT and CDR2 YYREEE (reference sequence). This CDR3 contains 13 residues. CDR3 residues: CASSLTTYNEQFF. The DNA for the CDR3 is TGTGCCAGCAGCCTTACGACTTACAATGAGCAGTTCTTC.

This clone was counted once. This chain connects TRBV5-4 to TRBJ2-5; TRBD2 matches at 10 bases. Near its end, the DNA agrees better with TRBJ2-7, so the J call may be wrong. From germline, CDR1 is SGHNT and CDR2 YYREEE (reference sequence). The CDR3 covers 15 residues. The CDR3 protein is CASSFDTSGNREQYF. In nucleotides, the CDR3 is TGTGCCAGCAGCTTTGACACTAGCGGGAATCGCGAGCAGTACTTC.

This clone has a handful of counts. The rearrangement uses TRBV5-1 and TRBJ2-3; D may be TRBD1 (6 bases). V lost 1 base, J lost 3 bases, and 12 bases lay in between. The germline V gene encodes CDR1 SGHRS and CDR2 YFSETQ. The CDR3 consists of 15 residues. The CDR3 DNA reads TGCGCCAGCAGCTTGATTACAGGGTCTACAGATACGCAGTATTTT. Protein sequence: CASSLITGSTDTQYF.

In this sample, this clone turned up a few times. The chain links TRBV29-1 to TRBJ2-2; D uncertain. Germline CDR1 reads SQVTM; CDR2 reads ANQGSEA. V was cut by 4 bases and J by 4 bases, with 10 bases left in between. CDR3 length: 13 residues. The CDR3 here is CSVVPRVTGELFF. The CDR3 coding sequence is TGCAGCGTTGTCCCCCGGGTCACCGGGGAGCTGTTTTTT.

The gene calls are TRBV30 and TRBJ2-5; D is ambiguous. The V gene lost 4 bases and the J gene lost 5 bases, with 11 bases spanning the gap. The germline CDR1 and CDR2 sequences are GTSNPN and SVGIG (reference sequence). This CDR3 region has 12 residues. CDR3 nucleotides: TGTGCCTGGAACGGTCCAGCGGAGACCCAGTACTTC. Protein product: CAWNGPAETQYF.

This clone was detected only a few times. CDR3 region: CAWSVQLAFNEQFF. CDR3 coding DNA: TGTGCCTGGAGTGTACAACTAGCGTTCAATGAGCAGTTCTTC. The chain joins TRBV30 to TRBJ2-1; 7 nucleotides agree with TRBD2. Germline V CDR1 and CDR2: GTSNPN, SVGIG (reference sequence). The CDR3 is 14 residues long. The V gene end was trimmed by 0 bases and the J gene end by 6 bases; junction bases not matched to a gene: 5.

This clone occurred a few times. The chain combines TRBV6-6 with TRBJ2-2, with a tentative D call TRBD2 (5 bases). The CDR3 totals 15 residues. V gave up 4 bases and J gave up 2 bases, with 11 bases separating them. From germline, CDR1 is MNHNY and CDR2 SVGAGI (reference sequence). For the CDR3, the DNA is TGTGCCAGCAGTTCCGTCGGGGTTAACACCGGGGAGCTGTTTTTT. Its protein product is CASSSVGVNTGELFF.

This rearrangement joins TRBV9 to TRBJ1-1; 10 nucleotides line up with TRBD1. The CDR3 length is 15 residues. Trimming cost V 2 bases and J 5 bases; bases outside gene matches: 6. CDR1 and CDR2 from the germline V gene are SGDLS and YYNGEE. In nucleotides, the CDR3 is TGTGCCAGCAGCGTCCGGACAGGGGGAGGGACTGAAGCTTTCTTT. Residues: CASSVRTGGGTEAFF.

This chain links TRBV7-2 with TRBJ2-7; 7 positions agree with TRBD2. The J segment lost 1 base and the V segment lost 3 bases, leaving 0 bases of the junction unmatched. CDR3 length equals 13 residues. Germline V CDR1 and CDR2: SGHTA, FQGNSA. The CDR3 nucleotides read TGTGCCAGCAGCTTGCGGGAGTCCTACGAGCAGTACTTC. Translation: CASSLRESYEQYF.

The sample holds a few counts of this clone. The rearrangement uses TRBV28 and TRBJ1-4; TRBD1 might be the D (6 bases). This CDR3 has 13 amino acids. V lost 6 bases and J lost 2, with 7 bases in between. CDR1 and CDR2 (germline): MDHEN, SYDVKM. CDR3 residues: CASSRGTNEKLFF. In nucleotides, the CDR3 is TGTGCCAGCAGCAGGGGTACTAATGAAAAACTGTTTTTT.

The chain is built from TRBV29-1 and TRBJ2-7; 10 nucleotides align to TRBD2. The V gene end was trimmed by 3 bases and the J gene end by 4 bases; junction bases not matched to a gene: 6. Germline V gene data show CDR1 as SQVTM and CDR2 as ANQGSEA. This CDR3 comprises 14 residues. In nucleotides, the CDR3 is TGCAGCGTTGACTCTAGCGGGAGCGGATACGAGCAGTACTTC. Translation gives CSVDSSGSGYEQYF.

The rearrangement joins TRBV28 to TRBJ2-6; TRBD2 matches at 8 bases. Germline-derived CDR1 and CDR2 are MDHEN and SYDVKM. The length of the CDR3 is 17 residues. Trimming cost V 3 bases and J 3 bases; bases outside gene matches: 7. Here the CDR3 reads CASSLKPGGGGANVLTF. In DNA, the CDR3 is TGTGCCAGCAGTTTGAAGCCGGGAGGGGGTGGGGCCAACGTCCTGACTTTC.

The chain has TRBV7-9 and TRBJ2-2; the match to TRBD2 covers 8 bases. Unmatched junction bases numbered 11, after V lost 5 bases and J lost 3 bases. The CDR3 loop spans 17 amino acids. Germline loops: CDR1 SEHNR, CDR2 FQNEAQ (reference sequence). The CDR3 sequence is CASSNPGLDGDTGELFF. The CDR3 nucleotides are TGTGCCAGCAGCAATCCGGGACTAGATGGGGACACCGGGGAGCTGTTTTTT.

This clone has a handful of counts. The chain recombines TRBV30 with TRBJ2-1, with 7 bases identical to TRBD2. This CDR3 is built from 13 residues. CDR1 is GTSNPN and CDR2 is SVGIG in the germline V gene (reference sequence). The CDR3 DNA reads TGTGTCTTGGGGGGGGTGTTCAACAATGAGCAGTTCTTC. This sequence encodes CVLGGVFNNEQFF.

This clone was seen a few times. V and J are TRBV9 and TRBJ2-1; D is perhaps TRBD2 (6 bases). The ends were cut back, 3 bases at V and 12 bases at J, with 19 bases in the middle. The CDR3 totals 14 residues. CDR1 and CDR2 (germline): SGDLS, YYNGEE. CDR3 sequence reads: CASSEPASRGGQFF. CDR3 in DNA: TGTGCCAGCAGCGAGCCAGCCTCTAGGGGAGGGCAGTTCTTC.

In its sample, this clone was seen a few times. J is TRBJ2-1 and V is TRBV19; 14 nucleotides line up with TRBD2. Germline values: CDR1 LNHDA, CDR2 SQIVND (reference sequence). V gave up 5 bases and J gave up 9 bases; unmatched junction bases: 6. The CDR3 has 15 amino acids. CDR3 loop: CASSRTSGRSGEQFF. The DNA of the CDR3 is TGTGCCAGTAGTCGGACTAGCGGGAGGTCTGGTGAGCAGTTCTTC.

This clone occurred a few times. The chain couples TRBV6-1 to TRBJ2-5; weak D call: TRBD2 (6 bases). There are 15 residues in the CDR3. CDR1 and CDR2 (germline): MNHNS, SASEGT. The ends were cut back, 0 bases at V and 3 bases at J, with 11 bases in the middle. In nucleotides, the CDR3 is TGTGCCAGCAGTGAAGCGGGGGGAAGGGAAGAGACCCAGTACTTC. Protein sequence: CASSEAGGREETQYF.

The chain employs TRBV7-9 and TRBJ1-2; 9 bases match TRBD1. The V gene's germline CDR1 is SEHNR and CDR2 FQNEAQ (reference sequence). With V trimmed by 2 bases and J by 6 bases, 10 bases remained unmatched. The CDR3 loop spans 16 amino acids. The CDR3 sequence is CASSLSPLQGAHGYTF. CDR3 coding DNA: TGTGCCAGCAGCTTATCCCCCTTACAGGGGGCACATGGCTACACCTTC.

The table lists this clone with many counts. J is TRBJ2-4 and V is TRBV13, with TRBD2 matching 11 bases. This CDR3 is built from 14 residues. V lost 5 bases to trimming and J lost 6 bases; unmatched junction nucleotides: 3. CDR1 and CDR2 (germline): PRHDT, FYEKMQ (reference sequence). CDR3 DNA: TGTGCCAGCAGCCCAGGACTAGCGGGAAACATTCAGTACTTC. As protein: CASSPGLAGNIQYF. The full variable domain, with the rest looked up from reference TRBV13 and TRBJ2-4, is AAGVIQSPRHLIKEKRETATLKCYPIPRHDTVYWYQQGPGQDPQFLISFYEKMQSDKGSIPDRFSAQQFSDYHSELNMSSLELGDSALYFCASSPGLAGNIQYFGAGTRLSVL.

The V and J genes are TRBV2 and TRBJ1-3; D might be TRBD1 (5 bases). The CDR3 has 14 amino acids. The V and J ends lost 6 bases and 0 bases respectively, with 9 bases between them. Germline CDR1 is SNHLY and CDR2 is FYNNEI. This CDR3 reads CASSDRLSGNTIYF. CDR3 bases: TGTGCCAGCAGCGACAGACTCTCTGGAAACACCATATATTTT.

In its sample, this clone was seen a few times. The rearrangement uses TRBV2 and TRBJ1-5; D is perhaps TRBD1 (5 bases). V was shortened by 3 bases and J by 1 base, with 13 bases between the two germline ends. This CDR3 is built from 16 residues. Germline loops: CDR1 SNHLY, CDR2 FYNNEI. The CDR3 here is CASSDQGLRSNQPQHF. The DNA for the CDR3 is TGTGCCAGCAGTGATCAGGGTCTCAGGAGCAATCAGCCCCAGCATTTT.

V usage is TRBV7-2 and J usage is TRBJ1-2, with 7 nucleotides matching TRBD1. The germline CDR1 and CDR2 sequences are SGHTA and FQGNSA. This CDR3 is 13 amino acids long. The ends lost 5 bases at V and 8 bases at J; junction bases unmatched: 8. The CDR3 spells CASSPATGYGYTF. CDR3 nucleotide sequence: TGTGCCAGCAGCCCCGCGACAGGGTACGGCTACACCTTC.

The V call is TRBV19, the J call TRBJ1-1; the D is unclear. V shed 4 bases and J shed 0 bases, with 12 bases lying between them. This CDR3 is built from 15 residues. CDR1 is LNHDA, CDR2 SQIVND, per germline (reference sequence). The CDR3 reads CASSTLQSLNTEAFF. CDR3 sequence (DNA): TGTGCCAGTAGTACCCTACAGTCGTTGAACACTGAAGCTTTCTTT.

The chain links TRBV30 to TRBJ1-4; 9 bases match TRBD1. Germline V CDR1 and CDR2: GTSNPN, SVGIG (reference sequence). V lost 1 base, J lost 7 bases, and 10 bases stayed unmatched. The CDR3 has 16 residues. The CDR3, as DNA: TGTGCCTGGAGTGATTCCCGGACAGGGGTCAGTGAAAAACTGTTTTTT. Translation: CAWSDSRTGVSEKLFF.

In its sample, this clone was seen a few times. The chain links TRBV4-3 to TRBJ2-1, with TRBD2 identical over 8 bases. The ends lost 0 bases at V and 7 bases at J; junction bases unmatched: 8. CDR3 length equals 16 residues. Germline V lookup: CDR1 LGHNA, CDR2 YSLEER. The CDR3 is CASSQEGAGVQNEQFF. For the CDR3, the DNA is TGCGCCAGCAGCCAAGAAGGAGCGGGGGTCCAGAATGAGCAGTTCTTC.

CDR3 nucleotides: TGTGCCAGCAGCCAAGGGTCGGTAGCGTATGAGCAGTTCTTC. It codes for CASSQGSVAYEQFF. The chain is built from TRBV14 and TRBJ2-1, with a tentative D call TRBD2 (5 bases). The CDR3 covers 14 residues. Trimming removed 1 base at V and 8 bases at J, with 12 bases between. CDR1 and CDR2 (germline): SGHDN, FVKESK. The variable domain in full, completed from reference TRBV14 and TRBJ2-1, reads EAGVTQFPSHSVIEKGQTVTLRCDPISGHDNLYWYRRVMGKEIKFLLHFVKESKQDESGMPNNRFLAERTGGTYSTLKVQPAELEDSGVYFCASSQGSVAYEQFFGPGTRLTVL.

This clone occurred many times. The V and J genes are TRBV7-2 and TRBJ1-1, with D possibly being TRBD1 (5 bases). V was shortened by 4 bases and J by 4 bases, with 10 bases between the two germline ends. There are 13 residues in the CDR3. CDR1 is SGHTA, CDR2 FQGNSA, per germline. The DNA of the CDR3 is TGTGCCAGCAGCTCCGGACAAGCCACTGAAGCTTTCTTT. It translates to CASSSGQATEAFF.